Sequencing of this T cell receptor beta chain was carried out in a study of cytomegalovirus exposure and HLA in healthy donors. It was with 60 Vbeta and 13 Jbeta primers that the PCR ran. Here immunoSEQ multiplex PCR was the method, and the copy in TCRdb shows in-frame clones only, minus some. The sample records 100,000 to 120,000 clones, more than 75% being singletons. Germline trimming cut 4 bases from V and 3 bases from J; bases unmatched to any gene: 5. The CDR3 is 14 amino acids. Germline V gene data show CDR1 as SGHRS and CDR2 as YFSETQ. The source material was PBMCs. The TCR sequence derives from a man aged 35-49 years in good health and CMV-seronegative. The chain is built from TRBV5-1 and TRBJ1-1; 8 positions agree with TRBD1. CDR3 in DNA: TGCGCCAGCAGCACTCAGGGGGCCGACACTGAAGCTTTCTTT. Amino acids: CASSTQGADTEAFF.